One and the same sample provided the 14 T cell receptor beta chains below, sequenced in a study of T-cell memory formation after mild COVID-19. MiXCR, run by TCRdb on the 5' RACE reads, gives a single entry per CDR3 protein. The sample comprises nearly 350,000 distinct CDR3 sequences, roughly 13% of which are singletons, and 20% to 25% rests with the top ten. Input material: PBMCs or a T cell subset sorted from them (not recorded which). Receptors were obtained from a young man who had mild COVID-19 (a few samples of this study predate the infection). Cell type and time point are not known.

There are many counts of this clonotype. The J gene is TRBJ2-2, the V gene TRBV4-3; D unclear. The CDR3 runs 15 residues. Trimming stripped 0 bases from V and 1 base from J, with 6 bases between. Germline values: CDR1 LGHNA, CDR2 YSLEER. DNA of the CDR3: TGCGCCAGCAGCCAAGATCCCAGGAACACCGGGGAGCTGTTTTTT. Its protein product is CASSQDPRNTGELFF.

Of note for this clonotype: One junction end does not reproduce the germline sequence, and a read error may be involved. The V call is TRBV29-1, the J call TRBJ1-1; TRBD1 matches 10 bases. Germline values: CDR1 SQVTM, CDR2 ANQGSEA. CDR3 length: 13 amino acids. CDR3 nucleotide sequence: TGCAGCGTTGCCGGGCGACAGGGGGCTGACGCTTTCTTT. Encoded protein: CSVAGRQGADAFF.

The genes are TRBV6-2 or TRBV6-3 and TRBJ1-2, with a tentative D call TRBD1 (5 bases). In germline, CDR1 is MNHEY, CDR2 SVGEGT. The CDR3 consists of 15 residues. V dropped 5 bases and J dropped 0 bases, with 13 bases sitting between them. The CDR3 sequence: CASSPGGPTNYGYTF. The CDR3 DNA reads TGTGCCAGCAGTCCGGGGGGACCTACTAACTATGGCTACACCTTC.

J is TRBJ1-5 and V is TRBV18, with D possibly matching TRBD1 (6 bases). Trimming removed 3 bases from V and 6 bases from J, with 15 bases in between. CDR3 length: 15 residues. Germline V gene lookup returns CDR1 KGHSH and CDR2 LQKENI. CDR3 DNA sequence: TGTGCCAGCTCACCTTATACGGGGGGCCGTCAGCCCCAGCATTTT. This translates into CASSPYTGGRQPQHF.

The rearrangement links TRBV24-1 to TRBJ2-1; 8 bases fit TRBD2. The length of the CDR3 is 15 residues. Trimming took 4 bases from V and 2 from J; bases not matched to a gene: 3. CDR1 and CDR2 (germline): KGHDR, SFDVKD. CDR3 bases: TGTGCCACCAGTGACGGACTAGCCACCTACAATGAGCAGTTCTTC. It specifies CATSDGLATYNEQFF.

V and J are TRBV12-3 or TRBV12-4 and TRBJ1-6; D remains ambiguous. V lost 5 bases and J 9 bases, leaving 23 bases between the germline ends. This CDR3 is 17 amino acids long. CDR3 DNA: TGTGCCAGCAGTCCGAATACCGGGCCCCAAGGAGGTTCACCCCTCCACTTT. Its translation: CASSPNTGPQGGSPLHF.

This clonotype was detected a few times. The CDR3 nucleotides are TGTGCCAGCAGCCGGAACGCCCCCCCCTACAATGAGCAGTTCTTC. Its protein is CASSRNAPPYNEQFF. V gene TRBV7-3 combines with J gene TRBJ2-1, with D hard to call. Looked up from germline, CDR1 is SGHTA and CDR2 is FQGTGA. V lost 5 bases, J lost 2 bases, and 13 bases lay in between. This CDR3 region has 15 residues.

The chain recombines TRBV12-3 or TRBV12-4 with TRBJ1-4; 8 nucleotides align to TRBD1. The CDR3 covers 16 residues. The V gene end was trimmed by 5 bases and the J gene end by 5 bases; junction bases not matched to a gene: 10. The CDR3 nucleotides are TGTGCCAGCAGTACCTTGGGCAGGGGGCCAAATGAAAAACTGTTTTTT. Translating gives CASSTLGRGPNEKLFF.

This clonotype was detected only a few times. The chain uses TRBV5-1 and TRBJ2-5, with D possibly matching TRBD1 (6 bases). The length of the CDR3 is 14 residues. CDR1 and CDR2 (germline): SGHRS, YFSETQ. V was clipped by 4 bases and J by 4 bases, with 14 bases between them. CDR3 sequence reads: CASSPGSGAETQYF. CDR3 sequence (DNA): TGCGCCAGCAGCCCCGGATCAGGGGCAGAGACCCAGTACTTC. Full variable domain (rest looked up from reference TRBV5-1 and TRBJ2-5): KAGVTQTPRYLIKTRGQQVTLSCSPISGHRSVSWYQQTPGQGLQFLFEYFSETQRNKGNFPGRFSGRQFSNSRSEMNVSTLELGDSALYLCASSPGSGAETQYFGPGTRLLVL.

This chain joins TRBV5-4 and TRBJ2-1; D uncertain. Germline V gene lookup returns CDR1 SGHNT and CDR2 YYREEE (reference sequence). V lost 0 bases to trimming and J lost 7 bases, with 8 bases between them. There are 13 residues in the CDR3. CDR3 residues: CASSLGMGNEQFF. CDR3 bases: TGTGCCAGCAGCTTGGGTATGGGGAATGAGCAGTTCTTC. Full variable domain (rest looked up from reference TRBV5-4 and TRBJ2-1): ETGVTQSPTHLIKTRGQQVTLRCSSQSGHNTVSWYQQALGQGPQFIFQYYREEENGRGNFPPRFSGLQFPNYSSELNVNALELDDSALYLCASSLGMGNEQFFGPGTRLTVL.

Here the CDR3 DNA reads TGTGCCAGCAGTTTGCCGGGGACAGCCCCCTCCTACGAGCAGTACTTC. This sequence encodes CASSLPGTAPSYEQYF. The V gene is TRBV27, the J gene TRBJ2-7; 7 positions agree with TRBD1. Looked up from germline, CDR1 is MNHEY and CDR2 is SMNVEV (reference sequence). The CDR3 extends over 16 amino acids. Losses at the gene ends were 3 bases for V and 0 bases for J; bases not matched to a gene: 8.

This clonotype was seen a handful of times. The V and J genes are TRBV5-1 and TRBJ1-2; TRBD1 matches at 7 bases. The length of the CDR3 is 14 residues. Germline V gives CDR1 SGHRS, CDR2 YFSETQ. The J segment lost 6 bases and the V segment lost 0 bases, leaving 5 bases of the junction unmatched. The CDR3 sequence is CASSLGGGKDGYTF. The CDR3 region has the DNA TGCGCCAGCAGCTTGGGAGGGGGCAAGGATGGCTACACCTTC.

This clonotype has a handful of counts. The chain carries TRBV7-2 and TRBJ1-1; tentative D call: TRBD1 (5 bases). Trimming left V 1 base short and J 4 bases short, with 10 bases between. The CDR3 contains 14 residues. The germline V gene encodes CDR1 SGHTA and CDR2 FQGNSA. Here the CDR3 reads CASSLEPGGTEAFF. The DNA of the CDR3 is TGTGCCAGCAGCTTAGAGCCGGGGGGCACTGAAGCTTTCTTT.

This clonotype showed up just a few times. V and J are TRBV7-8 and TRBJ1-2; D possibly corresponds to TRBD1 (5 bases). V was pared by 5 bases and J by 6 bases, with 25 bases between. The CDR3 length is 17 residues. Germline CDR1 reads SGHVS; CDR2 reads FQNEAQ. The CDR3 DNA is TGTGCCAGCAGCCCCATTGAATACGGGGGACCGGAGGATGGCTACACCTTC. This translates into CASSPIEYGGPEDGYTF.